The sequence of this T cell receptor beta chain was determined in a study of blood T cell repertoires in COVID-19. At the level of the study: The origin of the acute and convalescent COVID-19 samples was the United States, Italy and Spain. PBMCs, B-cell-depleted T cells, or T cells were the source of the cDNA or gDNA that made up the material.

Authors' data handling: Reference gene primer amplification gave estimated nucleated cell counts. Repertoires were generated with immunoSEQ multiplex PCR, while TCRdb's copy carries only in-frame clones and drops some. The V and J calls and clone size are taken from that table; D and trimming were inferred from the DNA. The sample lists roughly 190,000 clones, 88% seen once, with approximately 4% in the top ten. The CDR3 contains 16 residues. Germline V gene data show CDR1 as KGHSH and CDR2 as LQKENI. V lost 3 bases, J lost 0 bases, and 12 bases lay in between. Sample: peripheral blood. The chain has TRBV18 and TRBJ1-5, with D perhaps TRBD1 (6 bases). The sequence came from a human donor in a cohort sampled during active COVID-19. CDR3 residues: CASSPSTGYSNQPQHF. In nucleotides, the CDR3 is TGTGCCAGCTCACCGTCGACAGGATATAGCAATCAGCCCCAGCATTTT.